Listed below are T cell receptor beta chains from one sample, sequenced in a study of blood T cell repertoires in COVID-19. Here immunoSEQ multiplex PCR was the method, and the copy in TCRdb shows in-frame clones only, minus some. This table holds about 15,000 clones, roughly 91% found once. Specimen: peripheral blood. The receptor set was obtained from a woman aged 80 or over with COVID-19, enrolled during active disease. Each CDR3 is given with its conserved first and last residue. The D gene is left open where the match is weak. Some rows have no size entry. The others give once, few or many, or a class for an expanded clone.

abundance	v_gene	d_gene	j_gene	CDR3aa	CDR3nt
NA	TRBV5-1	NA	TRBJ2-5	CASRWEFKETQYF	TGCGCCAGCAGGTGGGAGTTTAAAGAGACCCAGTACTTC
NA	TRBV7-7	TRBD2	TRBJ2-2	CASSLEPGLAYTGELFF	TGTGCCAGCAGCCTTGAACCGGGACTAGCGTATACCGGGGAGCTGTTTTTT
NA	TRBV18	TRBD2	TRBJ2-3	CASSPALAGGTDTQYF	TGTGCCAGCTCACCAGCACTAGCGGGAGGGACAGATACGCAGTATTTT
NA	TRBV7-8	TRBD1	TRBJ2-7	CASSPRAGQGAYEQYF	TGTGCCAGCAGCCCGAGAGCGGGACAGGGGGCTTACGAGCAGTACTTC
NA	TRBV5-4	TRBD1	TRBJ2-7	CASSSLTAGTGYEQYF	TGTGCCAGCAGCTCCCTCACGGCCGGGACAGGGTACGAGCAGTACTTC
NA	TRBV11-2	TRBD2	TRBJ2-1	CASSSRTSGAYNEQFF	TGTGCCAGCAGCTCCCGGACTAGCGGGGCCTACAATGAGCAGTTCTTC
NA	TRBV6-5	NA	TRBJ1-1	CASNRGDTEAFF	TGTGCCAGCAACCGGGGTGACACTGAAGCTTTCTTT
NA	TRBV5-6	TRBD1	TRBJ1-2	CASSAGTGGFNYGYTF	TGTGCCAGCAGCGCCGGGACAGGGGGCTTCAACTATGGCTACACCTTC
NA	TRBV6-5	TRBD1	TRBJ1-2	CATETPGQPYGYTF	TGTGCCACCGAAACTCCGGGACAGCCCTATGGCTACACCTTC
NA	TRBV19	TRBD1	TRBJ1-2	CASSTAGQGTYGYTF	TGTGCCAGTAGTACCGCTGGACAGGGTACCTATGGCTACACCTTC
NA	TRBV27	TRBD1	TRBJ2-2	CASSGPWTGRTGELFF	TGTGCCAGCAGTGGGCCCTGGACAGGGCGCACCGGGGAGCTGTTTTTT
NA	TRBV6-5	NA	TRBJ1-6	CASSYSGGPYNSPLHF	TGTGCCAGCAGTTACTCCGGGGGGCCCTATAATTCACCCCTCCACTTT
NA	TRBV18	TRBD1	TRBJ2-1	CASSPRENGQGTYNEQFF	TGTGCCAGCTCACCACGGGAAAACGGACAGGGGACATACAATGAGCAGTTCTTC
NA	TRBV29-1	TRBD1	TRBJ2-1	CSAPSWDREGNEQFF	TGCAGCGCCCCGAGTTGGGACAGGGAGGGAAATGAGCAGTTCTTC
once	TRBV19	TRBD2	TRBJ2-1	CASSTRSGLAGSGANEQFF	TGTGCCAGTAGTACTCGATCGGGACTAGCGGGTTCAGGCGCCAATGAGCAGTTCTTC
NA	TRBV20-1	TRBD1	TRBJ1-6	CSAARTGAAHF	TGCAGTGCGGCACGGACAGGCGCGGCTCACTTT
NA	TRBV27	NA	TRBJ1-5	CASSHREGGQPQHF	TGTGCCAGCAGTCACAGGGAGGGAGGTCAGCCCCAGCATTTT
once	TRBV18	NA	TRBJ1-6	CASSPANSPLHF	TGTGCCAGCTCACCGGCTAATTCACCCCTCCACTTT
once	TRBV6-5	TRBD1	TRBJ1-4	CASSDRGAGEKLFF	TGTGCCAGCAGCGACAGGGGCGCCGGTGAAAAACTGTTTTTT
NA	TRBV18	NA	TRBJ2-1	CASSPPSSTEQFF	TGTGCCAGCTCACCACCTTCGAGTACTGAGCAGTTCTTC
NA	TRBV6-6	TRBD1	TRBJ1-2	CASSLTGGGGYTF	TGTGCCAGCAGTTTGACAGGGGGGGGAGGCTACACCTTC
NA	TRBV7-2	NA	TRBJ1-1	CASSPQGNTEAFF	TGTGCCAGCAGTCCGCAGGGGAACACTGAAGCTTTCTTT
once	TRBV15	NA	TRBJ2-3	CATSIGGGTDTQYF	TGTGCCACCAGCATAGGCGGGGGCACAGATACGCAGTATTTT
NA	TRBV19	TRBD2	TRBJ2-5	CASSYTGGRETQYF	TGTGCCAGTAGTTATACGGGGGGACGGGAGACCCAGTACTTC
NA	TRBV9	NA	TRBJ2-2	CASRAENTGELFF	TGTGCCAGCAGGGCCGAGAACACCGGGGAGCTGTTTTTT
few	TRBV25-1	NA	TRBJ1-1	CASSEYRNTEAFF	TGTGCCAGCAGTGAATACAGGAACACTGAAGCTTTCTTT
NA	TRBV7-3	NA	TRBJ2-2	CASSIRRGPGTGELFF	TGTGCCAGCAGCATAAGGCGGGGCCCCGGGACCGGGGAGCTGTTTTTT
once	TRBV10-2	TRBD2	TRBJ2-5	CASRGLAGEETQYF	TGCGCCAGCAGAGGACTAGCGGGCGAAGAGACCCAGTACTTC
NA	TRBV7-2	NA	TRBJ1-1	CASSPQAGGTVATEAFF	TGTGCCAGCAGCCCTCAGGCGGGGGGTACAGTGGCCACTGAAGCTTTCTTT
NA	TRBV11-3	TRBD2	TRBJ2-1	CASSLVGGSANEQFF	TGTGCCAGCAGCTTAGTTGGCGGGAGCGCCAATGAGCAGTTCTTC